This T cell receptor beta chain is drawn from a study of response to subunit inactivated influenza vaccine. Whole-study findings and limits: Authors suggested each seasonal flu vaccination may recruit only limited numbers of new T cells.

Unmatched junction bases numbered 6, after V lost 5 bases and J lost 2 bases. Germline CDR1 is MNHEY and CDR2 is SVGEGT. The CDR3 runs to 16 residues. TCRdb used MiXCR to reprocess the RT-PCR reads, holding one entry per CDR3 protein. Found here are about 610,000 distinct CDR3 sequences, about 14% of them singletons; the top ten hold 11%. A word on this clonotype: The antigen is undetermined.

Specimen: PBMCs from blood, collected about 12 days after vaccination. This receptor was taken from a man aged 45 to 65 who received an inactivated influenza vaccine. The chain couples TRBV6-2 or TRBV6-3 to TRBJ2-3; 11 bases are a match to TRBD2. This CDR3 is CASSGGLAGFTDTQYF. DNA for the CDR3: TGTGCCAGCAGTGGCGGACTAGCGGGTTTCACAGATACGCAGTATTTT.